This T cell receptor beta chain came from a study of blood T cell repertoires in COVID-19. Whole-study context: The study drew acute and convalescent COVID-19 samples from the United States, Italy and Spain. PBMCs, B-cell-depleted T cells, or T cells provided the cDNA or gDNA that made up the material.

Living in about two dozen US areas, the participants were between roughly 18 and 90 years of age. The CDR3 spans 16 residues. CDR1 is SQVTM, CDR2 ANQGSEA, per germline. V lost 0 bases and J lost 4, with 18 bases in between. In the authors' methods: Amplifying reference gene primers gave estimates of nucleated cell counts. Profiled with immunoSEQ multiplex PCR; TCRdb holds only in-frame clones, not every one. V and J calls and clone size are copied from that table; D and trimming were computed from the DNA. The data contain over 200,000 clones, roughly 84% of them singletons. The TCR originated in a woman aged 40 to 55 who had recovered from COVID-19. The chain carries TRBV29-1 and TRBJ1-2, with D possibly being TRBD1 (5 bases). What was sequenced was PBMCs or T cells enriched from blood (not recorded which). CDR3 sequence (DNA): TGCAGCGTTGAAGATCAGGGTCAGCTTGGCGGCTATGGCTACACCTTC. Translated: CSVEDQGQLGGYGYTF.